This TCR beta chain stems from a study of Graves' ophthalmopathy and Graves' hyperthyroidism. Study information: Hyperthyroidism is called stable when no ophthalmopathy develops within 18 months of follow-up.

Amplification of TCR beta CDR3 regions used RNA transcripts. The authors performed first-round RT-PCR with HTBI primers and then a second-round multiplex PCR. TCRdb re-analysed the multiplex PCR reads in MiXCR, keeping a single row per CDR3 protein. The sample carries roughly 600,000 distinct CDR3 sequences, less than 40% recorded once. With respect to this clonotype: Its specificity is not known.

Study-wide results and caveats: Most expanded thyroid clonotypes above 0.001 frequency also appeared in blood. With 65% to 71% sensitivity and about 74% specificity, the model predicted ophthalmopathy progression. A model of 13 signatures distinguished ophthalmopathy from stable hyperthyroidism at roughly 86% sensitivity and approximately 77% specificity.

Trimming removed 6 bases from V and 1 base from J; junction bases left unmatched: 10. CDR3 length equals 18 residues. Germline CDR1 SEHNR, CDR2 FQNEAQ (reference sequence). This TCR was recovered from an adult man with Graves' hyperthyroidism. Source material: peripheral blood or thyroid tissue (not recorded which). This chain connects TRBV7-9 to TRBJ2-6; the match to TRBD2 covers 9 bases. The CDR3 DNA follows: TGTGCCAGCAGTCACGGGACTAGCTTTCGATCTGGGGCCAACGTCCTGACTTTC. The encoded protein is CASSHGTSFRSGANVLTF. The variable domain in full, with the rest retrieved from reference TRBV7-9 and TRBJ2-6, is DTGVSQNPRHKITKRGQNVTFRCDPISEHNRLYWYRQTLGQGPEFLTYFQNEAQLEKSRLLSDRFSAERPKGSFSTLEIQRTEQGDSAMYLCASSHGTSFRSGANVLTFGAGSRLTVL.